Listed below are T cell receptor beta chains from one sample, sequenced in a study of blood T cell repertoires in COVID-19. Produced via immunoSEQ multiplex PCR; TCRdb's table is partial and in-frame only. The table has roughly 190,000 clones, approximately 91% seen once; the top ten hold less than 1.5%. Sequenced sample: peripheral blood. These receptors originate from a man aged 25-45 years with acute or convalescent COVID-19. CDR3s include the opening cysteine and the closing phenylalanine or tryptophan. D genes are given only for firm matches. Rows give clone size only sometimes, using once, few, many, or a class for an expanded clone.

cdr3_aa cdr3_nt j_call d_call v_call clone_size
CASSSQGKGNEQYF TGTGCCAGCAGCTCCCAGGGGAAGGGTAACGAGCAGTACTTC TRBJ2-7 - TRBV5-4 -
CASSDTGTGSNEQFF TGCGCCAGCAGTGACACCGGGACAGGGAGCAATGAGCAGTTCTTC TRBJ2-1 TRBD1 TRBV10-1 -
CASPTPGQELHGYTF TGTGCCAGCCCCACCCCGGGACAGGAGTTACATGGCTACACCTTC TRBJ1-2 TRBD1 TRBV27 -
CASSAPREQGQRYF TGTGCCAGCAGTGCACCGAGGGAACAGGGCCAGCGGTACTTC TRBJ2-7 - TRBV28 -
CASSTDRVSQPQHF TGTGCCAGTAGTACGGACAGGGTCAGCCAGCCCCAGCATTTT TRBJ1-5 TRBD1 TRBV19 -
CASSLVGQGAGDTQYF TGTGCCAGCAGCTTGGTGGGACAGGGGGCAGGAGATACGCAGTATTTT TRBJ2-3 TRBD1 TRBV5-6 -
CASRVQGASNQPQHF TGTGCCAGCAGGGTACAGGGGGCTAGCAATCAGCCCCAGCATTTT TRBJ1-5 TRBD1 TRBV2 once
CASTHESGTQYF TGCGCCAGCACCCACGAATCGGGAACGCAGTATTTT TRBJ2-3 - TRBV5-1 -
CASSQGGLGMRTGELFF TGCGCCAGCAGCCAAGGGGGGCTAGGGATGAGGACCGGGGAGCTGTTTTTT TRBJ2-2 - TRBV4-1 -
CASSLTVRDNEQFF TGTGCCAGCAGCTTAACGGTGCGGGACAATGAGCAGTTCTTC TRBJ2-1 - TRBV7-3 -
CASSEGAGVEGQPQHF TGTGCCAGCAGTGAGGGGGCAGGCGTCGAAGGTCAGCCCCAGCATTTT TRBJ1-5 - TRBV2 -
CAWSVHGGKGGEQFF TGTGCCTGGAGTGTACACGGCGGGAAGGGCGGTGAGCAGTTCTTC TRBJ2-1 - TRBV30 -
CASRGGGQGAYEQYF TGCGCCAGCAGAGGTGGGGGACAGGGGGCTTACGAGCAGTACTTC TRBJ2-7 TRBD1 TRBV5-1 -
CSVVDGDYEQYF TGCAGCGTTGTTGACGGGGACTACGAGCAGTACTTC TRBJ2-7 - TRBV29-1 -
CASSLFGGPLNEQFF TGTGCCAGCAGCTTATTCGGGGGGCCTTTAAATGAGCAGTTCTTC TRBJ2-1 - TRBV7-2 -
CASSLTGPLYEQYF TGCGCCAGCAGCTTGACAGGTCCCCTCTACGAGCAGTACTTC TRBJ2-7 - TRBV5-1 -
CAFGTGGYNEQFF TGTGCCTTCGGGACAGGGGGCTACAATGAGCAGTTCTTC TRBJ2-1 TRBD1 TRBV5-4 -
CASSLWTGSSGANVLTF TGCGCCAGCAGCTTGTGGACAGGGTCATCTGGGGCCAACGTCCTGACTTTC TRBJ2-6 TRBD1 TRBV5-1 -
CASSPYRGENTEAFF TGTGCCAGCAGTCCCTACAGGGGCGAAAACACTGAAGCTTTCTTT TRBJ1-1 TRBD1 TRBV28 -
CASSLTPGVAGSEQFF TGTGCCAGCAGCTTAACGCCAGGAGTAGCGGGTTCTGAGCAGTTCTTC TRBJ2-1 TRBD2 TRBV7-3 -
CASQEGDYEQYF TGTGCCTCCCAGGAGGGAGACTACGAGCAGTACTTC TRBJ2-7 - TRBV30 -
CASSVPDGNQPQHF TGCGCCAGCAGCGTACCCGACGGGAATCAGCCCCAGCATTTT TRBJ1-5 - TRBV5-1 once
CAWNMRSTDTQYF TGTGCCTGGAACATGAGGAGCACAGATACGCAGTATTTT TRBJ2-3 - TRBV30 -
CASSASTANTEAFF TGTGCCAGCAGCGCTTCGACAGCAAACACTGAAGCTTTCTTT TRBJ1-1 - TRBV9 -
CAWTTGTGREWGEKLFF TGTGCCTGGACTACCGGGACAGGGAGGGAGTGGGGTGAAAAACTGTTTTTT TRBJ1-4 TRBD1 TRBV30 -
CASSHPGQRNYGYTF TGCGCCAGCAGCCACCCGGGACAGAGAAACTATGGCTACACCTTC TRBJ1-2 TRBD1 TRBV4-1 -
CASSRSAMNTEAFF TGTGCCAGCAGTCGGTCCGCGATGAACACTGAAGCTTTCTTT TRBJ1-1 - TRBV28 -
CASSTNEQGFDGYTF TGCGCCAGCAGTACTAACGAACAGGGTTTTGATGGCTACACCTTC TRBJ1-2 - TRBV5-1 -
CATRTSGGEQYF TGCGCCACCAGGACTAGCGGGGGAGAGCAGTACTTC TRBJ2-7 TRBD2 TRBV10-2 once
CATSDFSWTSGIFGEQYF TGTGCCACCAGTGATTTTTCTTGGACATCTGGTATCTTCGGCGAGCAGTACTTC TRBJ2-7 - TRBV24-1 -
CASRTTGVAYEQYF TGTGCCAGCAGAACGACAGGGGTGGCCTACGAGCAGTACTTC TRBJ2-7 TRBD1 TRBV2 -
CASSQGWGDQPQHF TGTGCCAGCAGCCAAGGATGGGGGGACCAGCCCCAGCATTTT TRBJ1-5 - TRBV3-1/TRBV3-2 -
CASRGNTEAFF TGTGCCAGTAGGGGGAACACTGAAGCTTTCTTT TRBJ1-1 - TRBV28 -
CASSVDPRVAGATGELFF TGTGCCAGCAGCGTAGATCCCCGGGTAGCGGGGGCTACCGGGGAGCTGTTTTTT TRBJ2-2 TRBD2 TRBV9 -
CATSRGGGQGDTEAFF TGTGCCACCAGCAGAGGTGGTGGACAGGGGGACACTGAAGCTTTCTTT TRBJ1-1 TRBD1 TRBV15 few
CASSPGQLNTGELFF TGCGCCAGCAGCCCGGGACAGTTGAACACCGGGGAGCTGTTTTTT TRBJ2-2 TRBD1 TRBV5-1 -
CACPARGFRYGYTF TGTGCCTGTCCGGCCAGGGGGTTCCGGTATGGCTACACCTTC TRBJ1-2 TRBD1 TRBV30 -
CASSLQVTNEKLFF TGTGCCAGCAGCTTACAGGTTACTAATGAAAAACTGTTTTTT TRBJ1-4 - TRBV7-2 -
CASSQGSGTGSYEQYF TGTGCCAGCAGCCAGGGGTCCGGGACTGGATCCTACGAGCAGTACTTC TRBJ2-7 - TRBV3-1/TRBV3-2 -
CASSVAGQGYEQYF TGTGCCAGCAGCGTAGCGGGACAGGGGTACGAGCAGTACTTC TRBJ2-7 TRBD1 TRBV4-2 -
CASSDRRTSSYNEQFF TGTGCCAGCAGTGACCGTCGGACTAGCTCCTACAATGAGCAGTTCTTC TRBJ2-1 TRBD2 TRBV25-1 -
CASGPDRGNEQFF TGTGCCAGTGGCCCAGACAGGGGAAATGAGCAGTTCTTC TRBJ2-1 TRBD1 TRBV19 few
CASSVAADRGETQYF TGTGCCAGCAGCGTAGCCGCGGACAGGGGTGAGACCCAGTACTTC TRBJ2-5 TRBD1 TRBV9 -